Each of the 32 T cell receptor beta chains below was sequenced from the same sample in a study of cytomegalovirus exposure and HLA in healthy donors. The table came from immunoSEQ multiplex PCR; TCRdb's copy has only in-frame clones and leaves some out. The sample includes about 220,000 clones, about 93% of them seen just once. Input material: PBMCs. Every receptor here comes from a woman aged 18-29 years in good health and CMV-seronegative.

The chain links TRBV28 to TRBJ2-1; tentatively, D is TRBD1 (6 bases). CDR1 is MDHEN and CDR2 is SYDVKM in the germline V gene. This CDR3 has 16 amino acids. V was trimmed by 6 bases and J by 5 bases, leaving 20 bases between them. The CDR3, as DNA: TGTGCCAGCAGACCATCATGGGGGCAGGGAAACAATGAGCAGTTCTTC. Translated: CASRPSWGQGNNEQFF.

Here the CDR3 DNA reads TGTGCCAGCAGTGAATATTCACGGGACGAGCAGTACTTC. It encodes CASSEYSRDEQYF. The chain couples TRBV25-1 to TRBJ2-7; D unclear. The CDR3 contains 13 residues. Trimming took off 0 bases at V and 5 bases at J, with 8 bases between the two ends. Per germline, CDR1 MGHDK and CDR2 SYGVNS.

The CDR3 region is CASSQGVTEAFF. CDR3 DNA: TGTGCCAGCAGCCAGGGGGTCACTGAAGCTTTCTTT. V usage is TRBV11-3 and J usage is TRBJ1-1, with TRBD1 matching 7 bases. The CDR3 sequence is 12 residues long. J lost 4 bases, V lost 5 bases, and 1 base had no gene match. Germline CDR1 is SGHNT and CDR2 is YENEEA.

V and J are TRBV5-1 and TRBJ2-7; 12 bases line up with TRBD2. The ends lost 4 bases at V and 2 bases at J; junction bases unmatched: 4. The CDR3 is 15 residues long. Germline lookup yields CDR1 SGHRS and CDR2 YFSETQ. CDR3 protein: CASSPRTSGTYEQYF. In nucleotides, the CDR3 is TGCGCCAGCAGCCCACGGACTAGCGGGACCTACGAGCAGTACTTC.

The chain joins TRBV28 to TRBJ2-5, with 10 bases identical to TRBD2. Germline CDR1 MDHEN, CDR2 SYDVKM. J gave up 4 bases and V 2 bases, and 4 bases lay outside the gene matches. The CDR3 is 15 residues long. The CDR3 coding sequence is TGTGCCAGCAGTTTACTAGCGGGAGCGGGAGAGACCCAGTACTTC. Its translation is CASSLLAGAGETQYF.

The CDR3 is CASSLPQGDHQPQHF. The DNA of the CDR3 is TGTGCCAGCAGTTTGCCTCAGGGGGACCATCAGCCCCAGCATTTT. V usage is TRBV28 and J usage is TRBJ1-5, with TRBD1 identical over 7 bases. Germline trimming cut 3 bases from V and 5 bases from J; bases unmatched to any gene: 7. There are 15 residues in the CDR3. Germline CDR1 MDHEN, CDR2 SYDVKM.

The V gene is TRBV30, the J gene TRBJ2-5; D might be TRBD2 (6 bases). CDR3 size: 14 residues. Germline V CDR1 and CDR2: GTSNPN, SVGIG (reference sequence). V was pared by 3 bases and J by 2 bases, with 13 bases between. This chain's CDR3 is CAWRIGGAQETQYF. DNA of the CDR3: TGTGCCTGGAGAATAGGAGGGGCTCAAGAGACCCAGTACTTC.

The rearrangement joins TRBV19 to TRBJ1-2; D uncertain. The CDR3 has 11 amino acids. CDR1 LNHDA and CDR2 SQIVND come from the germline V gene (reference sequence). V shed 9 bases and J shed 4 bases, with 9 bases lying between them. CDR3: CASKEGYGYTF. CDR3 DNA sequence: TGTGCCAGCAAGGAGGGCTATGGCTACACCTTC.

The chain is built from TRBV9 and TRBJ1-1; 8 bases match TRBD1. CDR1 is SGDLS, CDR2 YYNGEE, per germline. V shed 3 bases, J shed 7 bases, and the junction held 11 bases outside the gene matches. CDR3 length: 15 amino acids. DNA of the CDR3: TGTGCCAGCAGCGCCCACTTAGGGACAGGCGATGAAGCTTTCTTT. Protein: CASSAHLGTGDEAFF.

A single count supports this clone. This chain joins TRBV11-1 and TRBJ2-7; a possible D gene is TRBD1 (5 bases). Per germline, CDR1 SGHAT and CDR2 FQDESV (reference sequence). The V gene lost 5 bases and the J gene lost 5 bases, with 10 bases spanning the gap. The length of the CDR3 is 12 residues. The chain's CDR3 is CASSHQGHEQYF. The CDR3 DNA follows: TGTGCCAGCAGCCACCAGGGCCACGAGCAGTACTTC.

The chain couples TRBV6-1 to TRBJ1-3; D is perhaps TRBD1 (6 bases). Germline values: CDR1 MNHNS, CDR2 SASEGT. There are 15 residues in the CDR3. V lost 5 bases and J lost 2, with 13 bases in between. Here the CDR3 DNA reads TGTGCCAGCAGTCAACAGGGTATGGCTGGAAACACCATATATTTT. It specifies CASSQQGMAGNTIYF.

The gene calls are TRBV30 and TRBJ1-2; the match to TRBD1 covers 11 bases. With V trimmed by 3 bases and J by 8 bases, 11 bases remained unmatched. This CDR3 contains 15 residues. Germline V gene sequence: CDR1 GTSNPN, CDR2 SVGIG (reference sequence). The DNA of the CDR3 is TGTGCCTGGAGCACACCGGGACAGGGGGTTGAGGGCTACACCTTC. Translating gives CAWSTPGQGVEGYTF. Together with reference TRBV30 and TRBJ1-2, the CDR3 gives the full variable domain: SQTIHQWPATLVQPVGSPLSLECTVEGTSNPNLYWYRQAAGRGLQLLFYSVGIGQISSEVPQNLSASRPQDRQFILSSKKLLLSDSGFYLCAWSTPGQGVEGYTFGSGTRLTVV.

DNA of the CDR3: TGTGCCAGCAGCTTCCGGGGCAGGGGGCTCTCCGAGCAGTACTTC. It translates to CASSFRGRGLSEQYF. The rearrangement joins TRBV5-4 to TRBJ2-7; TRBD1 matches 8 bases. CDR1 is SGHNT and CDR2 is YYREEE in the germline V gene (reference sequence). The CDR3 runs 15 residues. With 2 bases clipped from V and 6 bases from J, the junction kept 10 bases outside the gene matches.

This clone was counted a few times. The chain links TRBV7-2 to TRBJ1-2; no firm D call. V was pared by 5 bases and J by 8 bases, with 15 bases between. From germline, CDR1 is SGHTA and CDR2 FQGNSA. The CDR3 consists of 13 residues. CDR3: CASSRVTGRGYTF. The CDR3, as DNA: TGTGCCAGCAGCCGTGTGACGGGGAGAGGCTACACCTTC.

The CDR3 region has the DNA TGTGCCAGCAGTTACGAAGTTGCGGGAGGGCCAGGAGGGGAGCTGTTTTTT. Residues: CASSYEVAGGPGGELFF. The J gene is TRBJ2-2, the V gene TRBV27; 9 nucleotides agree with TRBD2. J lost 8 bases, V lost 4 bases, and 14 bases had no gene match. This CDR3 has 17 amino acids. Per the germline V gene, CDR1 is MNHEY and CDR2 is SMNVEV (reference sequence).

The chain employs TRBV7-9 and TRBJ2-1; 9 bases are shared with TRBD2. Germline lookup yields CDR1 SEHNR and CDR2 FQNEAQ (reference sequence). J lost 2 bases, V lost 5 bases, and 4 bases had no gene match. The CDR3 loop spans 15 amino acids. In DNA, the CDR3 is TGTGCCAGCAGCCCTGCTAGCGGGACCTACAATGAGCAGTTCTTC. It is translated as CASSPASGTYNEQFF.

V and J are TRBV7-2 and TRBJ2-7, with TRBD2 matching 10 bases. Germline-derived CDR1 and CDR2 are SGHTA and FQGNSA. This CDR3 is 15 amino acids long. V was pared by 6 bases and J by 0 bases, with 5 bases of the junction left unmatched. The CDR3, as DNA: TGTGCCAGCAGTCCGGGACTAGCGCCCTCCTACGAGCAGTACTTC. It translates to CASSPGLAPSYEQYF.

The chain joins TRBV6-7 to TRBJ2-1, with TRBD2 matching over 9 bases. TRBV6-7 is filed as an ORF, its function uncertain. Trimming cost V 6 bases and J 3 bases; bases outside gene matches: 6. This CDR3 is 15 amino acids long. The CDR3 sequence is CASSLAGSVYNEQFF. In nucleotides, the CDR3 is TGTGCCAGCAGCCTAGCGGGATCCGTCTACAATGAGCAGTTCTTC.

This clone was found once. The V and J genes are TRBV6-1 and TRBJ2-7; 9 positions match TRBD1. The CDR3 has 14 residues. Trimming at V came to 7 bases and at J to 5 bases, leaving 9 bases not matched to a gene. Per germline, CDR1 MNHNS and CDR2 SASEGT. The chain's CDR3 is CASIPGQGADEQYF. Here the CDR3 DNA reads TGTGCCAGCATCCCGGGACAGGGCGCGGACGAGCAGTACTTC.

This sequence joins TRBV30 and TRBJ1-1; a weak D match, TRBD1 (6 bases). The V gene lost 5 bases and the J gene lost 3 bases, with 16 bases spanning the gap. The CDR3 consists of 14 residues. Germline lookup yields CDR1 GTSNPN and CDR2 SVGIG (reference sequence). The CDR3 sequence is CAWSPSTGHTEAFF. The DNA of the CDR3 is TGTGCCTGGTCACCCTCGACAGGCCACACTGAAGCTTTCTTT.

The V call is TRBV15, the J call TRBJ1-2; D is unresolved. This CDR3 region has 16 residues. Trimming left V 1 base short and J 4 bases short, with 16 bases between. CDR1 LNHNV and CDR2 YYDKDF come from the germline V gene (reference sequence). The CDR3 sequence: CATSRGAPGSIYGYTF. DNA of the CDR3: TGTGCCACCAGCAGAGGTGCTCCGGGGTCCATCTATGGCTACACCTTC.

The chain recombines TRBV28 with TRBJ2-7; 10 positions match TRBD2. Germline CDR1 MDHEN, CDR2 SYDVKM. The ends lost 6 bases at V and 2 bases at J; junction bases unmatched: 4. This CDR3 contains 14 residues. CDR3 in DNA: TGTGCCAGCAGGGGAGCGGGAGGGCCCTACGAGCAGTACTTC. It yields the protein CASRGAGGPYEQYF.

This clone has only one observation. The chain has TRBV7-9 and TRBJ1-1; D remains ambiguous. Per germline, CDR1 SEHNR and CDR2 FQNEAQ (reference sequence). Trimming took off 5 bases at V and 1 base at J, with 5 bases between the two ends. CDR3 size: 12 residues. The CDR3 DNA reads TGTGCCAGCAGCACAGAGAACACTGAAGCTTTCTTT. Its protein product is CASSTENTEAFF.

The chain joins TRBV9 to TRBJ2-1, with 11 nucleotides matching TRBD1. V shed 2 bases, J shed 7 bases, and the junction held 11 bases outside the gene matches. In germline, CDR1 is SGDLS, CDR2 YYNGEE. The CDR3 consists of 17 residues. The CDR3 DNA follows: TGTGCCAGCAGCGTCGATATGGACAGGGGGCCTTTGAATGAGCAGTTCTTC. Its translation is CASSVDMDRGPLNEQFF.

V and J are TRBV5-1 and TRBJ1-1; weak D call: TRBD1 (6 bases). Trimming removed 0 bases from V and 4 bases from J, with 10 bases in between. Germline loops: CDR1 SGHRS, CDR2 YFSETQ. The CDR3 is 14 amino acids. The CDR3 DNA is TGCGCCAGCAGCTTGGTCAGGGGCGGCACTGAAGCTTTCTTT. Its protein product is CASSLVRGGTEAFF.

This clone was picked up one time. The chain is built from TRBV13 and TRBJ2-6; 7 nucleotides line up with TRBD1. The CDR3 is made up of 16 amino acids. CDR1 is PRHDT, CDR2 FYEKMQ, per germline (reference sequence). J gave up 0 bases and V 5 bases, and 4 bases lay outside the gene matches. CDR3: CASSARQGSGANVLTF. In DNA form, the CDR3 reads TGTGCCAGCAGCGCCAGACAGGGCTCTGGGGCCAACGTCCTGACTTTC.

The chain links TRBV27 to TRBJ2-7; a possible D gene is TRBD2 (8 bases). CDR1 MNHEY and CDR2 SMNVEV come from the germline V gene (reference sequence). Between the trimmed V and J ends, which lost 6 bases and 5 bases, there was a span of 23 bases. The CDR3 has 16 amino acids. The CDR3 loop is CASSQDRDSGSHEQYF. The CDR3 DNA is TGTGCCAGCAGCCAAGATCGGGACAGCGGGAGCCACGAGCAGTACTTC.

This sequence joins TRBV6-5 and TRBJ1-2; tentatively, D is TRBD1 (5 bases). The CDR3 runs 12 residues. CDR1 MNHEY and CDR2 SVGAGI come from the germline V gene. Trimming cost V 3 bases and J 8 bases, with 10 bases left between them. CDR3 nucleotides: TGTGCCAGCAGTTATTTTCAGGGCGGCTACACCTTC. Translation: CASSYFQGGYTF.

This rearrangement joins TRBV4-2 to TRBJ2-7; D not certain. V was cut by 0 bases and J by 0 bases, with 12 bases left in between. CDR1 is LGHNA, CDR2 YNFKEQ, per germline. The CDR3 length is 16 residues. The CDR3 sequence: CASSQDLSPVSYEQYF. The CDR3 DNA sequence: TGTGCCAGCAGCCAAGATCTCTCACCGGTCTCCTACGAGCAGTACTTC.

V and J are TRBV7-9 and TRBJ2-5, with D maybe TRBD1 (5 bases). This CDR3 has 13 residues. CDR1 is SEHNR and CDR2 is FQNEAQ in the germline V gene (reference sequence). With 1 base removed from V and 7 bases from J, the gap between germline ends came to 10 bases. The DNA of the CDR3 is TGTGCCAGCAGCTTAGAGGCCCAGGGGACCCAGTACTTC. Encoded protein: CASSLEAQGTQYF.

This chain connects TRBV2 to TRBJ2-3; tentatively, D is TRBD2 (5 bases). V was trimmed by 11 bases and J by 6 bases, leaving 21 bases between them. Germline values: CDR1 SNHLY, CDR2 FYNNEI. The CDR3 runs 14 residues. The CDR3 region is CAGNSVLWDDTQYF. The CDR3 DNA sequence: TGTGCCGGGAATAGCGTCCTTTGGGATGATACGCAGTATTTT.

The chain couples TRBV19 to TRBJ1-4, with unresolved D. V was cut by 3 bases and J by 4 bases, with 9 bases left in between. The CDR3 runs 14 residues. Looked up from germline, CDR1 is LNHDA and CDR2 is SQIVND (reference sequence). CDR3 sequence: CASSMRRDNEKLFF. The CDR3 nucleotides are TGTGCCAGTAGTATGAGGCGAGATAATGAAAAACTGTTTTTT.